The clone carrying this T cell receptor (beta chain) was observed once. Antigen unknown. Libraries were prepared by immunoSEQ multiplex PCR; TCRdb keeps only in-frame clonotypes and omits some of them. The sample has about 61,000 clones; 90% are singletons. The sample belongs to a study of OX40 agonist ivuxolimab in advanced cancers. Study-level background: A history of anti-PD-1, anti-PD-L1 or anti-CTLA-4 therapy was acceptable, and about 40% had some.

Blood sampling took place at baseline, cycle 4 day 1, and cycle 7 day 1. V was clipped by 0 bases and J by 5 bases; unmatched bases: 1. The CDR3 contains 14 residues. CDR1 and CDR2 from the germline V gene are SGHRS and YFSETQ. Study-wide results and caveats: Averaging showed that CD8+ T cells had more expanded clones than CD4+ did. The CD4+ and CD8+ T cells in the blood had expanded clonally by week 6 at 0.1 to 3.0 mg/kg.

The chain has TRBV5-1 and TRBJ2-1, with 8 bases aligning to TRBD1. The starting material was CD4+ or CD8+ T cells sorted from blood, obtained in a trial of the OX40 agonist ivuxolimab. The source of this sequence is an adult with an advanced solid tumor such as melanoma, head and neck, liver or kidney cancer. The CDR3: CASSLDRGNNEQFF. CDR3 nucleotide sequence: TGCGCCAGCAGCTTGGACAGGGGGAACAATGAGCAGTTCTTC.